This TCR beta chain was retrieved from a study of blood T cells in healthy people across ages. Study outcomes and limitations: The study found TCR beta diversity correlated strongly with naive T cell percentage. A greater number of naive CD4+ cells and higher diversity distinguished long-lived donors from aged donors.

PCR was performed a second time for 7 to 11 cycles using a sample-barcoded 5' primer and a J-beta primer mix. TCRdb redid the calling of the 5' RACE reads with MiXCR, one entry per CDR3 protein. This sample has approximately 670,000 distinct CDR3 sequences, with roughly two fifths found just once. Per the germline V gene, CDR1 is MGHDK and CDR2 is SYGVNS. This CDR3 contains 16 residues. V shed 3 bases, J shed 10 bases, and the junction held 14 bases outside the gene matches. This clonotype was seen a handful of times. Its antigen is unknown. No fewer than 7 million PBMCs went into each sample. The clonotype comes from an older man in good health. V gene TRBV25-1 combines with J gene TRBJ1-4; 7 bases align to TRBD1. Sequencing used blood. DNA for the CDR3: TGTGCCAGCAGTGACCCCGACAGGGATCGGTCTGGAAAACTGTTTTTT. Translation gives CASSDPDRDRSGKLFF.